The 8 T cell receptor beta chains below were found in one sample sequenced in a study of CD8 T cells in Susac syndrome. It was with random hexamers that about 0.45 to 1 ug RNA was reverse transcribed. TCRdb reprocessed the immunoSEQ multiplex PCR reads with MiXCR, giving one entry per CDR3 protein. This sample yields 160,000 or so distinct CDR3 sequences, of which approximately 96% are seen a single time; 0.16% belongs to the top ten. The sample taken for sequencing was CD4+ T cells from PBMCs. These receptors were obtained from a human donor with Susac syndrome.

The V and J genes are TRBV29-1 and TRBJ2-3, with a weak D call TRBD2 (5 bases). The germline CDR1 and CDR2 sequences are SQVTM and ANQGSEA. V was trimmed by 6 bases and J by 1 base, leaving 8 bases between them. This CDR3 has 12 residues. The CDR3 loop is CSVSGGTDTQYF. CDR3 coding DNA: TGCAGCGTAAGCGGAGGCACAGATACGCAGTATTTT.

The chain recombines TRBV5-4 with TRBJ2-2; 7 nucleotides line up with TRBD1. CDR1 and CDR2 (germline): SGHNT, YYREEE (reference sequence). V trimming: 4 bases; J trimming: 6 bases; junction bases outside the gene matches: 6. There are 14 residues in the CDR3. CDR3 residues: CASSPQGVPGELFF. The CDR3 coding sequence is TGTGCCAGCAGCCCGCAGGGGGTGCCCGGGGAGCTGTTTTTT.

This rearrangement joins TRBV20-1 to TRBJ1-1; a weak D match, TRBD1 (5 bases). There are 14 residues in the CDR3. Germline CDR1 reads DFQATT; CDR2 reads SNEGSKA (reference sequence). Trimming left V 3 bases short and J 4 bases short, with 15 bases between. CDR3 nucleotide sequence: TGCAGTGCTAGTCCCCCAGGGATGGGCACTGAAGCTTTCTTT. This sequence encodes CSASPPGMGTEAFF.

V gene TRBV19 combines with J gene TRBJ2-1; possibly TRBD1 or TRBD2 for D (6 bases each). V dropped 3 bases and J dropped 4 bases, with 13 bases sitting between them. The CDR3 extends over 15 amino acids. CDR1 and CDR2 (germline): LNHDA, SQIVND (reference sequence). CDR3 region: CASSMGGSRYNEQFF. The CDR3 nucleotides are TGTGCCAGTAGTATGGGGGGCAGCCGTTACAATGAGCAGTTCTTC. Full variable domain (rest looked up from reference TRBV19 and TRBJ2-1): DGGITQSPKYLFRKEGQNVTLSCEQNLNHDAMYWYRQDPGQGLRLIYYSQIVNDFQKGDIAEGYSVSREKKESFPLTVTSAQKNPTAFYLCASSMGGSRYNEQFFGPGTRLTVL.

J is TRBJ2-7 and V is TRBV27, with D perhaps TRBD1 (6 bases). V was cut by 6 bases and J by 2 bases, with 20 bases left in between. Germline V gene data show CDR1 as MNHEY and CDR2 as SMNVEV (reference sequence). The CDR3 is 16 amino acids. CDR3 region: CASSYSRGDRAYEQYF. CDR3 DNA: TGTGCCAGCAGCTATTCCAGGGGAGATAGAGCCTACGAGCAGTACTTC.

V and J are TRBV27 and TRBJ2-1; D may be TRBD2 (7 bases). Germline CDR1 MNHEY, CDR2 SMNVEV (reference sequence). V was trimmed by 5 bases and J by 7 bases, leaving 21 bases between them. The CDR3 is made up of 16 amino acids. The DNA for the CDR3 is TGTGCCAGCAGTGAACCCGGGGGGCTCCCTAGAAATGAGCAGTTCTTC. Amino acids: CASSEPGGLPRNEQFF.

The V and J genes are TRBV20-1 and TRBJ1-2; 8 bases map to TRBD1. V trimming: 6 bases; J trimming: 7 bases; junction bases outside the gene matches: 10. Germline lookup yields CDR1 DFQATT and CDR2 SNEGSKA (reference sequence). The CDR3 extends over 13 amino acids. CDR3 nucleotide sequence: TGCAGTGCCAGACCCGGACAGGGAGGTGGCTACACCTTC. Protein product: CSARPGQGGGYTF.

The J gene is TRBJ2-1, the V gene TRBV19; D unresolved. The germline V gene encodes CDR1 LNHDA and CDR2 SQIVND (reference sequence). Trimming pared 6 bases from V and 5 bases from J, leaving 17 bases between. The CDR3 sequence is 15 residues long. The CDR3 bases are TGTGCCAGTAGATGGAGCTTAGCCCTAAACAATGAGCAGTTCTTC. This sequence encodes CASRWSLALNNEQFF.